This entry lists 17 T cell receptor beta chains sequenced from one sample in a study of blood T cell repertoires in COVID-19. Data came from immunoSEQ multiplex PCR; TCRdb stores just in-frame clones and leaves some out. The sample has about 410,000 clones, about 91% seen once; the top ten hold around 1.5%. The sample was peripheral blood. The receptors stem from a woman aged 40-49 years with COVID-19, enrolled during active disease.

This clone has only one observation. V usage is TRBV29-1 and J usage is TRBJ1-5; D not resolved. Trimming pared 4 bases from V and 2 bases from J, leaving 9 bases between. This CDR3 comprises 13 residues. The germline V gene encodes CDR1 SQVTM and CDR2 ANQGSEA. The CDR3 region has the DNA TGCAGCGTTGTTATCACAGGCAATCAGCCCCAGCATTTT. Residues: CSVVITGNQPQHF.

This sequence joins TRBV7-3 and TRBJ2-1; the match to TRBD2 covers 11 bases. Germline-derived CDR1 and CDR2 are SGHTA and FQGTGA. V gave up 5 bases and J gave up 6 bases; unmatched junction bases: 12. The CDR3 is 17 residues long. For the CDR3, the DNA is TGTGCCAGCAGCCTAAACAGGCTAGCGGGAGGTTTCAATGAGCAGTTCTTC. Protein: CASSLNRLAGGFNEQFF.

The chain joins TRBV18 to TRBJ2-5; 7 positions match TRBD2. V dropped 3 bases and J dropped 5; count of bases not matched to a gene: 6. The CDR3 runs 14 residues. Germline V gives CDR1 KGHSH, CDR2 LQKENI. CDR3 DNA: TGTGCCAGCTCACCGGGGGGGAATTCGGAGACCCAGTACTTC. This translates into CASSPGGNSETQYF.

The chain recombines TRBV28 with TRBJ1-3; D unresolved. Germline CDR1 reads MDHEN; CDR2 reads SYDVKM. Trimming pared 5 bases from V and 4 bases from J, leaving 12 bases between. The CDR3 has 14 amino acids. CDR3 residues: CASSPSRWGNTIYF. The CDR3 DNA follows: TGTGCCAGCAGTCCATCCAGATGGGGAAACACCATATATTTT.

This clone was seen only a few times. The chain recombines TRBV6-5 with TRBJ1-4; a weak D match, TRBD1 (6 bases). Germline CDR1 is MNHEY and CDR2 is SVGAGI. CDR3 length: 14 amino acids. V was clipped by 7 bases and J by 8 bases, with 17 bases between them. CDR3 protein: CASTRGGAEEKLFF. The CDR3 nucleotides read TGTGCCAGCACTCGAGGGGGGGCTGAAGAAAAACTGTTTTTT.

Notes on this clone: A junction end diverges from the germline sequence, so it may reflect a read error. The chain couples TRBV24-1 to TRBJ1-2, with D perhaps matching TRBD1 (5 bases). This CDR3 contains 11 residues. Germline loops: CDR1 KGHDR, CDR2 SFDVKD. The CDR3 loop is CATSDYRGYTF. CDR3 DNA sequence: TGTGCCACCAGCGATTACAGGGGCTACACCTTC.

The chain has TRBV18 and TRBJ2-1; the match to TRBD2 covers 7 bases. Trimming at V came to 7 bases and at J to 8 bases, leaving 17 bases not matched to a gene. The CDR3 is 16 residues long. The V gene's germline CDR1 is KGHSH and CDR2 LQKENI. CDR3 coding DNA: TGTGCCAGCTATCCCACCCGGGGGGTTAGTTCTTATGAGCAGTTCTTC. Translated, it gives CASYPTRGVSSYEQFF.

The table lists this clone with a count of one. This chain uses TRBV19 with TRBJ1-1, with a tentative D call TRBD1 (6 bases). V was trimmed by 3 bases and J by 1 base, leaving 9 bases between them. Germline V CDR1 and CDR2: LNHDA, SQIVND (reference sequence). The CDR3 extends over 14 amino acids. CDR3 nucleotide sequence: TGTGCCAGTAGTATTACAGGGAGGAACACTGAAGCTTTCTTT. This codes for CASSITGRNTEAFF.

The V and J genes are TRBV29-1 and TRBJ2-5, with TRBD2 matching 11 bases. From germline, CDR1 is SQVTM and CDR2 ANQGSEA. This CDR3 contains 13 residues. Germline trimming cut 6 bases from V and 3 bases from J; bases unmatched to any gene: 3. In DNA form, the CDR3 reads TGCAGCGTGCAGACTAGCGGGGAAGAGACCCAGTACTTC. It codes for CSVQTSGEETQYF.

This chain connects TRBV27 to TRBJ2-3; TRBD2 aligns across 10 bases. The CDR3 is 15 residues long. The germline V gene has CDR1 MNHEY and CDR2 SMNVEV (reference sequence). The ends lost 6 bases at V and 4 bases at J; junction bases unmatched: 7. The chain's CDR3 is CASRRLAGVADTQYF. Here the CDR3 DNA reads TGTGCCAGCAGGCGGCTAGCGGGGGTCGCAGATACGCAGTATTTT.

The CDR3: CASRAGTGDGNTIYF. CDR3 DNA: TGTGCCAGCAGAGCCGGGACAGGGGACGGAAACACCATATATTTT. The chain combines TRBV6-5 with TRBJ1-3, with TRBD1 identical over 10 bases. The CDR3 is made up of 15 amino acids. CDR1 and CDR2 from the germline V gene are MNHEY and SVGAGI. Unmatched junction bases numbered 6, after V lost 6 bases and J lost 4 bases.

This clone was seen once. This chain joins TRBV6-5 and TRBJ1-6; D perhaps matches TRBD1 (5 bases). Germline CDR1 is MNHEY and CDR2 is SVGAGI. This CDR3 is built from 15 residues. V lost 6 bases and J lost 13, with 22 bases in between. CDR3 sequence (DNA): TGTGCCAGCAGAGACCGCAGGGTTCTGGGCCTCCCCCTCCACTTT. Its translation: CASRDRRVLGLPLHF.

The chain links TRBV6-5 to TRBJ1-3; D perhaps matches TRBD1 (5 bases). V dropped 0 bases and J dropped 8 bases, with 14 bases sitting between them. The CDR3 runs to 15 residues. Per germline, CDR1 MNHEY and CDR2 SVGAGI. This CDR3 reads CASSYSRTREDTIYF. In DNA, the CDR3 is TGTGCCAGCAGTTACTCGAGGACACGAGAAGACACCATATATTTT.

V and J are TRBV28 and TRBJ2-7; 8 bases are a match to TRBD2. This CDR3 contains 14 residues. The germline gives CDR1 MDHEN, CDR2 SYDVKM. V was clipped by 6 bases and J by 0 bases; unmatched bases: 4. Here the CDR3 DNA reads TGTGCCAGCAGAGGCGGGGGGAGCTCCTACGAGCAGTACTTC. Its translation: CASRGGGSSYEQYF.

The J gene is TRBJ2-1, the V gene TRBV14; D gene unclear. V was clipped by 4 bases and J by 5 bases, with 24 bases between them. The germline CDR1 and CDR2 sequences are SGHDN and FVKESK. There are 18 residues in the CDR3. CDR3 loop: CASSPQALHPLTHNEQFF. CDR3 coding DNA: TGTGCCAGCAGCCCTCAGGCCCTACACCCTTTGACCCACAATGAGCAGTTCTTC. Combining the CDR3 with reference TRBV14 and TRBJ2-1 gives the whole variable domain EAGVTQFPSHSVIEKGQTVTLRCDPISGHDNLYWYRRVMGKEIKFLLHFVKESKQDESGMPNNRFLAERTGGTYSTLKVQPAELEDSGVYFCASSPQALHPLTHNEQFFGPGTRLTVL.

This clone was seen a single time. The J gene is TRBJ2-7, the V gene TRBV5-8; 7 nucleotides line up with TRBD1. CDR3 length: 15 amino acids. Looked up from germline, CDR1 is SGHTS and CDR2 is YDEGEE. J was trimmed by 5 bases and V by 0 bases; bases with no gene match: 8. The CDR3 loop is CASSLGQGVFHEQYF. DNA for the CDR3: TGTGCCAGCAGCTTGGGTCAGGGGGTTTTTCACGAGCAGTACTTC.

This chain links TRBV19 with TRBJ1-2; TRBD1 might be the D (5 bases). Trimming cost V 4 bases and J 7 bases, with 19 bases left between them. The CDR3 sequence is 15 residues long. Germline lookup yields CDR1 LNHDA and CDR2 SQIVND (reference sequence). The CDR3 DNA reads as TGTGCCAGTAGTACCTACGGGGGGAGGCTCGGTGGCTACACCTTC. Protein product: CASSTYGGRLGGYTF. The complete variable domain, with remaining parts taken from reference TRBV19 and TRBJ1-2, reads DGGITQSPKYLFRKEGQNVTLSCEQNLNHDAMYWYRQDPGQGLRLIYYSQIVNDFQKGDIAEGYSVSREKKESFPLTVTSAQKNPTAFYLCASSTYGGRLGGYTFGSGTRLTVV.